The clone carrying this T cell receptor (beta chain) has ten or more counts. TCRdb's copy holds only in-frame clones and misses some; the assay was immunoSEQ multiplex PCR. The counts give tens of thousands of clones, none of them seen only once; approximately 4.9% is held by the top ten. The CDR3 runs 12 residues. The trim removed 7 bases at V and 6 bases at J, leaving 5 bases unmatched. Per germline, CDR1 MDHEN and CDR2 SYDVKM. The entry originates in a study of T cells after posttransplantation cyclophosphamide. The chain links TRBV28 to TRBJ1-2; 7 nucleotides agree with TRBD1. What was sequenced was PBMCs. This clonotype was obtained from a woman between 50 and 59 years old in good health and a related stem cell transplant donor. The CDR3 sequence is CASTPGGHGYTF. The CDR3 DNA sequence: TGTGCCAGCACTCCAGGGGGACATGGCTACACCTTC.